This T cell receptor beta chain is from a study of T cells in Graves' hyperthyroidism and ophthalmopathy. Regions amplified from RNA transcripts were the TCR beta CDR3 regions. HTBI primers were the set used in a first-round RT-PCR of the TCR CDR3. TCRdb re-derived calls from the multiplex PCR reads in MiXCR, one entry per CDR3 protein. In the table there are 450,000 to 550,000 distinct CDR3 sequences, approximately 25% of which are singletons. Germline-derived CDR1 and CDR2 are MDHEN and SYDVKM. CDR3 length: 15 amino acids. Trimming left V 3 bases short and J 4 bases short, with 15 bases between. Material: blood. This clonotype was obtained from a woman aged 30 to 39 with Graves' ophthalmopathy. The V and J genes are TRBV28 and TRBJ1-2, with a tentative D call TRBD1 (5 bases). The CDR3 reads CASSLGLPVGYGYTF. CDR3 nucleotides: TGTGCCAGCAGTTTGGGACTCCCGGTGGGCTATGGCTACACCTTC.